These T cell receptor beta chains were read from a single sample in a study of T cell responses to AZD1222 COVID-19 vaccine. Sequenced by immunoSEQ multiplex PCR; TCRdb stores in-frame clones only, minus some. This sample carries 120,000 or so clones, 90% to 95% of them seen once, and the ten largest clones take 5%. The material sequenced was peripheral blood, taken 28 days after the second AZD1222 dose. These TCRs come from an adult who received the AZD1222 COVID-19 vaccine. Each CDR3 is given with its conserved first and last residue. The D gene is left open where the match is weak. Clone size is shown for a subset of rows, as once, few, many or a class of expanded clone.

TRBJ2-4 NA TRBV5-1 TRBD1 TGCGCCAGCAGCTTGGCAGGGGGCGAAAACATTCAGTACTTC CASSLAGGENIQYF
TRBJ1-1 NA TRBV5-1 TRBD1 TGCGCCAGCAGCTTGGTTGGGACAGGGGGAGGGTACACTGAAGCTTTCTTT CASSLVGTGGGYTEAFF
TRBJ1-5 NA TRBV18 NA TGTGCCAGCTCACCAGAGAGCAATCAGCCCCAGCATTTT CASSPESNQPQHF
TRBJ2-1 NA TRBV21-1 NA TGTGCCAGCGGTTTCGGATACTACAATGAGCAGTTCTTC CASGFGYYNEQFF
TRBJ1-4 NA TRBV12-5 NA TGTGCTAGTGGTTTGGGTCAACGACTGACAAATGAAAAACTGTTTTTT CASGLGQRLTNEKLFF
TRBJ1-4 NA TRBV16 TRBD1 TGTGCCAGCAGCCAAACAGGGGAGGAAGAAAAACTGTTTTTT CASSQTGEEEKLFF
TRBJ1-2 NA TRBV6-5 TRBD1 TGTGCCAGCTCCACAGGGACAGGGGTGGATTATGGCTACACCTTC CASSTGTGVDYGYTF
TRBJ1-4 NA TRBV6-1 NA TGTGCCAGCAGTGAATTAGAGGAAAAACTGTTTTTT CASSELEEKLFF
TRBJ2-5 NA TRBV28 NA TGTGCCAGCAGCCTTTCCCAAGAGACCCAGTACTTC CASSLSQETQYF
TRBJ1-1 NA TRBV20-1 NA TGCAGTGCTGGGAATCCCACCGAAGCTTTCTTT CSAGNPTEAFF
TRBJ2-3 once TRBV4-3 NA TGCGCCAGCAGCCAAGTAAATGGAGGGGGGGCGGCAGATACGCAGTATTTT CASSQVNGGGAADTQYF
TRBJ2-7 NA TRBV5-1 NA TGCGCCAGCAGCTTGCTTCCAGATCCCTACGAGCAGTACTTC CASSLLPDPYEQYF
TRBJ2-7 NA TRBV7-8 NA TGTGCCAGCAGCTTAGCGCTACAGTCAGTCGACGAGCAGTACTTC CASSLALQSVDEQYF
TRBJ2-2 NA TRBV7-2 NA TGTGCCAGCAGCTATAATCGGGACACCGGGGAGCTGTTTTTT CASSYNRDTGELFF
TRBJ1-1 NA TRBV7-6 NA TGTGCCAGCAGCTTAAATAGGCAGAACACTGAAGCTTTCTTT CASSLNRQNTEAFF
TRBJ1-2 NA TRBV7-2 NA TGTGCCAGCAGCTTAGGGGGGAATCCCTATGGCTACACCTTC CASSLGGNPYGYTF
TRBJ2-1 NA TRBV7-6 TRBD2 TGTGCCAGCAGCCCAACTAGCGGATCCTACAATGAGCAGTTCTTC CASSPTSGSYNEQFF
TRBJ2-7 NA TRBV6-5 TRBD2 TGTGCCAGCAGTCGACTAGCGGTTGGGGACGAGCAGTACTTC CASSRLAVGDEQYF
TRBJ2-1 NA TRBV10-1 NA TGCGCCTCTCATATATCGTATAACAATGAGCAGTTCTTC CASHISYNNEQFF
TRBJ2-1 NA TRBV11-3 TRBD2 TGTGCCAGCAGCCCCGGGACTAGCATCAATGAGCAGTTCTTC CASSPGTSINEQFF
TRBJ1-5 NA TRBV10-3 NA TGTGCCATCAGTGATCGGGCAGAGAATCAGCCCCAGCATTTT CAISDRAENQPQHF
TRBJ1-5 few TRBV18 TRBD1 TGTGCCAGCTCACCGACCGGGACAGGGGGACGTCAGCCCCAGCATTTT CASSPTGTGGRQPQHF
TRBJ2-3 NA TRBV9 TRBD1 TGTGCCAGCCAATGGGGACAGAGCACAGATACGCAGTATTTT CASQWGQSTDTQYF
TRBJ2-2 NA TRBV21-1 NA TGTGCCAGCAGCCCTATGCGGACAAACACCGGGGAGCTGTTTTTT CASSPMRTNTGELFF
TRBJ2-2 NA TRBV7-2 TRBD1 TGTGCCAGCAGCTCCGGACAGGGGGCGCACACCGGGGAGCTGTTTTTT CASSSGQGAHTGELFF
TRBJ2-1 NA TRBV21-1 NA TGTGCCAGCAGCAAAGAGGACTACAATGAGCAGTTCTTC CASSKEDYNEQFF
TRBJ1-1 NA TRBV4-1 NA TGCGCCAGCAGCCAATGGTTGGAGTTAAACACTGAAGCTTTCTTT CASSQWLELNTEAFF
TRBJ2-1 NA TRBV5-4 NA TGTGCCAGCAGCTGGAGGTACAATGAGCAGTTCTTC CASSWRYNEQFF
TRBJ2-3 NA TRBV9 NA TGTGCCAGCAGCCCGAGCGGTTACACAGATACGCAGTATTTT CASSPSGYTDTQYF
TRBJ1-2 NA TRBV18 NA TGTGCCAGCTCACCACAGGGGCTGCATGGCTACACCTTC CASSPQGLHGYTF
TRBJ1-1 NA TRBV10-3 NA TGTGCCATCAGCGAAGGCCGGGCCCTCGGAGTTGCTTTCTTT CAISEGRALGVAFF
TRBJ1-4 once TRBV5-1 NA TGCGCCAGCAGCTTGGGAATAGGAAGCGGAGAAAAACTGTTTTTT CASSLGIGSGEKLFF
TRBJ1-5 NA TRBV7-2 NA TGTGCCAGCAGCTTAGAGGCTGTTAGGGGTAGTAATCAGCCCCAGCATTTT CASSLEAVRGSNQPQHF
TRBJ2-1 NA TRBV13 NA TGTGCCAGCAGCCCCCGTGGGCACAATGAGCAGTTCTTC CASSPRGHNEQFF
TRBJ2-2 NA TRBV11-1 TRBD1 TGTGCCAGCAGCTTATCGGGACAGGGGTTTGGCGGGGAGCTGTTTTTT CASSLSGQGFGGELFF
TRBJ1-6 NA TRBV3-1/TRBV3-2 NA TGTGCCAGCAGCCAGGTCGTAGGGTTTGGGAATTCACCCCTCCACTTT CASSQVVGFGNSPLHF
TRBJ2-7 NA TRBV5-1 TRBD2 TGCGCCAGCAGCTCTACCTCTAGCGGTGCCGACGAGCAGTACTTC CASSSTSSGADEQYF